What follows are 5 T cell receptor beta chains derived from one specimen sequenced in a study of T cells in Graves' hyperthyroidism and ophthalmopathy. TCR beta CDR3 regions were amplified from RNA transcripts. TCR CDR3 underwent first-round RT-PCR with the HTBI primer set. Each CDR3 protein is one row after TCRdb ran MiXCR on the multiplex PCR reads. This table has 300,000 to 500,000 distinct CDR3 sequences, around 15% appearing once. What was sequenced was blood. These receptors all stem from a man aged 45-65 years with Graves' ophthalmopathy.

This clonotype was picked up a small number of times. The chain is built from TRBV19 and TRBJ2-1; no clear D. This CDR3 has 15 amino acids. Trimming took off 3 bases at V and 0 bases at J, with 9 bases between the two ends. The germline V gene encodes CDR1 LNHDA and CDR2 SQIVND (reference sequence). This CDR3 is CASSIRPSSYNEQFF. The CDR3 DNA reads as TGTGCCAGTAGTATCCGGCCCAGCTCCTACAATGAGCAGTTCTTC.

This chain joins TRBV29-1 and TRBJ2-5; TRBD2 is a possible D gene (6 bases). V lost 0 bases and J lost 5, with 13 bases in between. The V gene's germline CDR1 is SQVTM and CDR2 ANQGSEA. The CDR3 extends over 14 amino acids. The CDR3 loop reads CSVEDGGFRETQYF. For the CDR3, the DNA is TGCAGCGTTGAAGATGGGGGGTTCAGGGAGACCCAGTACTTC.

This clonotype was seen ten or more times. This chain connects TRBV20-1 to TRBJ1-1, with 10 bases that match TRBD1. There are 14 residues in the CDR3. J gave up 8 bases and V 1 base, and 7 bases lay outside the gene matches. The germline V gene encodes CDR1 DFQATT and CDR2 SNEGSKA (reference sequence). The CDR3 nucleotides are TGCAGTGCTAGAGGACAGGGGGCGATTTCGGAAGCTTTCTTT. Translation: CSARGQGAISEAFF.

CDR3 amino acids: CSASDRGPRGANVLTF. The CDR3 region has the DNA TGCAGCGCGTCGGACAGGGGGCCTCGGGGGGCCAACGTCCTGACTTTC. The chain recombines TRBV29-1 with TRBJ2-6; 11 bases match TRBD1. Germline V gene sequence: CDR1 SQVTM, CDR2 ANQGSEA. V shed 7 bases, J shed 4 bases, and the junction held 9 bases outside the gene matches. This CDR3 spans 16 amino acids.

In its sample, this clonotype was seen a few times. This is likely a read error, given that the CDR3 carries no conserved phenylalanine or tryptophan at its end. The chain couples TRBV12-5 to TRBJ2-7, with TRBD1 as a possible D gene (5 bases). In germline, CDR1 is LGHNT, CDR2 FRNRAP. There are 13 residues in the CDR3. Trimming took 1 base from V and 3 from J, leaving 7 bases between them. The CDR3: CASGLGQGYEQYL. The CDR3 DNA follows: TGTGCTAGTGGTTTGGGGCAGGGCTACGAGCAGTACCTC.